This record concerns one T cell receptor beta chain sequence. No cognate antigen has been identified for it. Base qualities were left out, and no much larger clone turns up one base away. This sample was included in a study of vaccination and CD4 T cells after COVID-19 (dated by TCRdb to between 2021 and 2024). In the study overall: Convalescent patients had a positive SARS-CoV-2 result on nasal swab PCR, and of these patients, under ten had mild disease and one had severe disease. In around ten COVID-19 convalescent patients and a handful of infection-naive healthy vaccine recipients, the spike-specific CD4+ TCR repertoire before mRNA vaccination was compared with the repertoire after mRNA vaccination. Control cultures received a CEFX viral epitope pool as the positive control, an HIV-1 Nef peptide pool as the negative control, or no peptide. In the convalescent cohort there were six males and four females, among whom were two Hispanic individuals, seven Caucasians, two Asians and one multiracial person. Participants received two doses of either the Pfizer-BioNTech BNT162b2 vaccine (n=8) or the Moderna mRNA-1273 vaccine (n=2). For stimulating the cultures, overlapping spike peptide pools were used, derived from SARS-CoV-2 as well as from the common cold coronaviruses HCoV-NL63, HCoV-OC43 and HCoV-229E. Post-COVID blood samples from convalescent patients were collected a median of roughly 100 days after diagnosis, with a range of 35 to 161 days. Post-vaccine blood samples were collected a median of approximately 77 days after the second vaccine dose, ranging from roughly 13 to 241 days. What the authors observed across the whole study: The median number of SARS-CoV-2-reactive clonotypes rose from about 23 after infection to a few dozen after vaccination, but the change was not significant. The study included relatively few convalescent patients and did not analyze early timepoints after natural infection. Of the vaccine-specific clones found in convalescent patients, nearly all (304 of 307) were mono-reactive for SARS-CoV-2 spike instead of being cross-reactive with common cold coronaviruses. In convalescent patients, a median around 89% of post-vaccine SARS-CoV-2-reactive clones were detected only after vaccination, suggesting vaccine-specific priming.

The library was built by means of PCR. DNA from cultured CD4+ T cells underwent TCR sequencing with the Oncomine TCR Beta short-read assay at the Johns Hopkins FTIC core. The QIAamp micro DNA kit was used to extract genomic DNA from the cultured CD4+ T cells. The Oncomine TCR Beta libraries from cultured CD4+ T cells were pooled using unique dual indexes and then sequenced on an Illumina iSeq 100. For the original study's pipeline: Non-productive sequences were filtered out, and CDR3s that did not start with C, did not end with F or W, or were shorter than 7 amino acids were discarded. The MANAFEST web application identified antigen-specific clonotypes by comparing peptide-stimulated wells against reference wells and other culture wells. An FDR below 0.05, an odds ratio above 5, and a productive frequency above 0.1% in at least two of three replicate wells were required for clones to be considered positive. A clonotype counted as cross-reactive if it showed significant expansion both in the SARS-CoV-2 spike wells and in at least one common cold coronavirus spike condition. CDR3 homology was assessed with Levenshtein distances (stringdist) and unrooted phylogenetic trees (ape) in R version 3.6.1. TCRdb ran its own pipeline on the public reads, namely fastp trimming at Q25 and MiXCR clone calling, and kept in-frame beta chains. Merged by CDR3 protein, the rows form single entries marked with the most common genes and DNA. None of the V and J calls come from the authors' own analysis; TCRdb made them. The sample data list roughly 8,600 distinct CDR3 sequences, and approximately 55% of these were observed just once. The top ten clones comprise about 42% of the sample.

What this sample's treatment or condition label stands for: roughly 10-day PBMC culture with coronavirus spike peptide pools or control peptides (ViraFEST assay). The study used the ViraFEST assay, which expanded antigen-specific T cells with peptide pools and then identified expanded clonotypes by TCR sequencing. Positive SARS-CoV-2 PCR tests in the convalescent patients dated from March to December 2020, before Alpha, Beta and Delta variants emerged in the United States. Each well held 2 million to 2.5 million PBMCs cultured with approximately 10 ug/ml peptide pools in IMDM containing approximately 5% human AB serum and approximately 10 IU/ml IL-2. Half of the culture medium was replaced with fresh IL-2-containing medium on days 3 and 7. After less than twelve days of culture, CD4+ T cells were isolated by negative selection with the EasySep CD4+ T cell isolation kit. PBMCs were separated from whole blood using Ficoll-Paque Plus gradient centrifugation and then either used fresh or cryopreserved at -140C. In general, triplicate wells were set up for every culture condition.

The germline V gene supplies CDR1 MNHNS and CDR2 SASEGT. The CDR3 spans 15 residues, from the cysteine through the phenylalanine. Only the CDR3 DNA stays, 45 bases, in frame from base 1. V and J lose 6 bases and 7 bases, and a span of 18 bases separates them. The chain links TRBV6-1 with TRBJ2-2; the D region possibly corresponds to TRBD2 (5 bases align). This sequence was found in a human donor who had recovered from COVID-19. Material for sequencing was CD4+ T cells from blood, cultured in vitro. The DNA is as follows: TGTGCCAGCAGCCTCCCACCCGGGGATGACGGGGAGCTGTTTTTT. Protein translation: CASSLPPGDDGELFF.